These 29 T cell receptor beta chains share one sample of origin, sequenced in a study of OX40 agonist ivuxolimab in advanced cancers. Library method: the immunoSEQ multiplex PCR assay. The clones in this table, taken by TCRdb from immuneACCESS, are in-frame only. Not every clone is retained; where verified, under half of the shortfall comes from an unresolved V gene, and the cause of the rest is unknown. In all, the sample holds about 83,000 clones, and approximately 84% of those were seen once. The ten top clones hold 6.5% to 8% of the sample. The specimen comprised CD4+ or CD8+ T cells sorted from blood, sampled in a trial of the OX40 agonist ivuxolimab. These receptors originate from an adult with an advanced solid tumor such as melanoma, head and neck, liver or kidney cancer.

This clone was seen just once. The chain's CDR3 is CASTLTGVGGRRSGYTF. For the CDR3, the DNA is TGTGCCAGTACCTTAACAGGGGTCGGTGGCCGACGGTCCGGCTACACCTTC. The chain joins TRBV19 to TRBJ1-2; the match to TRBD1 covers 7 bases. The CDR3 consists of 17 residues. V lost 7 bases to trimming and J lost 8 bases; unmatched junction nucleotides: 22. CDR1 and CDR2 (germline): LNHDA, SQIVND (reference sequence).

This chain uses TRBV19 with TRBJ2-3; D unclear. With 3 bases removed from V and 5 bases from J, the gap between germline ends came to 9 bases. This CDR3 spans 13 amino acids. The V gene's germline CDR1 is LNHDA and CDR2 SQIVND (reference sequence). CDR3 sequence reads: CASSIRRLDTQYF. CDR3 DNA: TGTGCCAGTAGTATCCGCAGGTTAGATACGCAGTATTTT. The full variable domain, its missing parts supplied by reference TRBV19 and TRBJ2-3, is DGGITQSPKYLFRKEGQNVTLSCEQNLNHDAMYWYRQDPGQGLRLIYYSQIVNDFQKGDIAEGYSVSREKKESFPLTVTSAQKNPTAFYLCASSIRRLDTQYFGPGTRLTVL.

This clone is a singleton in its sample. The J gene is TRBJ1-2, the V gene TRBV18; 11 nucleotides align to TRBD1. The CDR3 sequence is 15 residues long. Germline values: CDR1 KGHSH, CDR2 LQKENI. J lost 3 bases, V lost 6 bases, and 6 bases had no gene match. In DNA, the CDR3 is TGTGCCAGCTCGGCACCGGGACAGGGGGACTATGGCTACACCTTC. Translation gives CASSAPGQGDYGYTF.

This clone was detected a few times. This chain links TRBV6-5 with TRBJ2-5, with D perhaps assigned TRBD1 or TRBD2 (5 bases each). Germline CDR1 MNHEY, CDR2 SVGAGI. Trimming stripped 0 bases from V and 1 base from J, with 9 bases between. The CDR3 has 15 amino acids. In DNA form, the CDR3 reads TGTGCCAGCAGTTACTCGCCTGGGACCCAAGAGACCCAGTACTTC. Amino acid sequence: CASSYSPGTQETQYF.

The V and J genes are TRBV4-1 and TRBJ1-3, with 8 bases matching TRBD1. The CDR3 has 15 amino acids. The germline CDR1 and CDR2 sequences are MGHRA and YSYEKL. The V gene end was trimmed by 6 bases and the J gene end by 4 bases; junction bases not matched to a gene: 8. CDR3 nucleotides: TGCGCCAGCAGTAACAGGGGGGGAAAGGGAAACACCATATATTTT. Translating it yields CASSNRGGKGNTIYF.

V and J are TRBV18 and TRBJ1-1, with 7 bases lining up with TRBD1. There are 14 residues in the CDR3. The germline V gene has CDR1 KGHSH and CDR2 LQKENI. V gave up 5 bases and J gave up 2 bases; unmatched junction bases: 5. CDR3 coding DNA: TGTGCCAGCTCATGGGACAGAAAAAACACTGAAGCTTTCTTT. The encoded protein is CASSWDRKNTEAFF.

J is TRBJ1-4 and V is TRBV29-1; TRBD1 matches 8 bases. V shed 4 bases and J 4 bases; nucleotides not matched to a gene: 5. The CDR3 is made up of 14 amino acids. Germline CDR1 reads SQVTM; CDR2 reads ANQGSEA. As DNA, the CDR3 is TGCAGCGTTGGATCGGACAGGGATAATGAAAAACTGTTTTTT. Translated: CSVGSDRDNEKLFF.

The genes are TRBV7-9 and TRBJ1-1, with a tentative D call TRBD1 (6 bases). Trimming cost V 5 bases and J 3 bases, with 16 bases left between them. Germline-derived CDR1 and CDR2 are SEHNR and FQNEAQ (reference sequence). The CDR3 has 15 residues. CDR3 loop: CASSPPRGGYTEAFF. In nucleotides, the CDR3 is TGTGCCAGCAGCCCCCCTAGAGGGGGATACACTGAAGCTTTCTTT.

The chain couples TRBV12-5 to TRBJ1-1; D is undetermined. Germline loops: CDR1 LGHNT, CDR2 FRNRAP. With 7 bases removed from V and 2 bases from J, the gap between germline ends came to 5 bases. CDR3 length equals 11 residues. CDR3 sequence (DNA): TGTGCTAGTGCTCTAAACACTGAAGCTTTCTTT. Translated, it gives CASALNTEAFF. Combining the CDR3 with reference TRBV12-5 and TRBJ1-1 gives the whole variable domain DARVTQTPRHKVTEMGQEVTMRCQPILGHNTVFWYRQTMMQGLELLAYFRNRAPLDDSGMPKDRFSAEMPDATLATLKIQPSEPRDSAVYFCASALNTEAFFGQGTRLTVV.

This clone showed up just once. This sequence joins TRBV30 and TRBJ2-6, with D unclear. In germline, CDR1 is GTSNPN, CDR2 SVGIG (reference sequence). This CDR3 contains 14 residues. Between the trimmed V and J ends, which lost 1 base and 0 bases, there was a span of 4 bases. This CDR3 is CAWSATSGANVLTF. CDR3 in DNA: TGTGCCTGGAGTGCTACCTCTGGGGCCAACGTCCTGACTTTC.

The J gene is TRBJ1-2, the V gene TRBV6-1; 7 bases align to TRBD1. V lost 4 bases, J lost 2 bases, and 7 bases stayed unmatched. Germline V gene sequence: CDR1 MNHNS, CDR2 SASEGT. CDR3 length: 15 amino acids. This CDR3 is CASSAYDRDNYGYTF. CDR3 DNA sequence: TGTGCCAGCAGTGCCTATGACAGGGACAACTATGGCTACACCTTC.

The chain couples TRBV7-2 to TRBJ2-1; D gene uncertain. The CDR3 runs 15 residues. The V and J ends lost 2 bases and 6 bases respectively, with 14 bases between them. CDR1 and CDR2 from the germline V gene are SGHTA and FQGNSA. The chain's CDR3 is CASSLREVKGNEQFF. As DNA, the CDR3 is TGTGCCAGCAGCTTAAGGGAAGTTAAGGGCAATGAGCAGTTCTTC.

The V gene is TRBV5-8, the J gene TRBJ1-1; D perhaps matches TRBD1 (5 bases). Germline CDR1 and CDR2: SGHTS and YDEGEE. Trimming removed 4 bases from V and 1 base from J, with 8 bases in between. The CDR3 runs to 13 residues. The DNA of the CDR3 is TGTGCCAGCAGCCGCACAGGGAACACTGAAGCTTTCTTT. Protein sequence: CASSRTGNTEAFF.

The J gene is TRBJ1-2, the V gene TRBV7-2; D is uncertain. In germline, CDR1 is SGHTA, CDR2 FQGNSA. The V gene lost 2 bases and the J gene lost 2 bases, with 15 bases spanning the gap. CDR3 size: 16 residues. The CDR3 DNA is TGTGCCAGCAGCTTAATGCCGGCGGGGTCGAACTATGGCTACACCTTC. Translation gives CASSLMPAGSNYGYTF.

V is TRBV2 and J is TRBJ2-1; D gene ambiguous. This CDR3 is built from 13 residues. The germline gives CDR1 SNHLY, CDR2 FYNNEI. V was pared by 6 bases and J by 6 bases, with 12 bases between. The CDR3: CASSFQASNEQFF. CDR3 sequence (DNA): TGTGCCAGCAGCTTTCAGGCTAGCAATGAGCAGTTCTTC.

In DNA form, the CDR3 reads TGTGCCAGCAGCCGGATTGGGGGGCGCCGGACTGAAGCTTTCTTT. Protein product: CASSRIGGRRTEAFF. The gene calls are TRBV5-4 and TRBJ1-1; a possible D gene is TRBD1 (6 bases). The V gene lost 4 bases and the J gene lost 5 bases, with 18 bases spanning the gap. The CDR3 is 15 residues long. Germline CDR1 SGHNT, CDR2 YYREEE (reference sequence).

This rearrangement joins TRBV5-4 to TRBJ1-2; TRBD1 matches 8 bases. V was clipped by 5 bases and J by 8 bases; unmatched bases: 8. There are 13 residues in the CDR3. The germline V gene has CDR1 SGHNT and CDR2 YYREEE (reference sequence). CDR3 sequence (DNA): TGTGCCAGCAGTCACAGGGGGGATAGCGGCTACACCTTC. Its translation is CASSHRGDSGYTF.

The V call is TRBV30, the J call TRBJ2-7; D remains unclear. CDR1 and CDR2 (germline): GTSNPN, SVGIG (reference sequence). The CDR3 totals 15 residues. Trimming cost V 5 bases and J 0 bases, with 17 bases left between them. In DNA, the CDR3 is TGTGCCTGGTCGACACCAGGCGCTAACTCCTACGAGCAGTACTTC. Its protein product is CAWSTPGANSYEQYF.

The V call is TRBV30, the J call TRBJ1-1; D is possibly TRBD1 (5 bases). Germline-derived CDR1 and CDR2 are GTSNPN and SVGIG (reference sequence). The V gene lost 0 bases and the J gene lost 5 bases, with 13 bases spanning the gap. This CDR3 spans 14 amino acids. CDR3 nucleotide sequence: TGTGCCTGGAGTGTAGGTCCAGGGAAGACTGAAGCTTTCTTT. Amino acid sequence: CAWSVGPGKTEAFF.

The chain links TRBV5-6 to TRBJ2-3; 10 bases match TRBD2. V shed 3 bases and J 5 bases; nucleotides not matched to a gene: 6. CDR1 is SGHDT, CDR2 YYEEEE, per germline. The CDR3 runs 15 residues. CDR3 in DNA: TGTGCCAGCAGCTGGCTAGCGGGAGACGAAGATACGCAGTATTTT. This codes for CASSWLAGDEDTQYF. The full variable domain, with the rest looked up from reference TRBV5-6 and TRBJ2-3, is DAGVTQSPTHLIKTRGQQVTLRCSPKSGHDTVSWYQQALGQGPQFIFQYYEEEERQRGNFPDRFSGHQFPNYSSELNVNALLLGDSALYLCASSWLAGDEDTQYFGPGTRLTVL.

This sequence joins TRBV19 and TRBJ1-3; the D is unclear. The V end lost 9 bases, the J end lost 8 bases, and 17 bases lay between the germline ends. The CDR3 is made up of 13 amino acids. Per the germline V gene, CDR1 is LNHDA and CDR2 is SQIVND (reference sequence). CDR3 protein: CASLARGTDTIYF. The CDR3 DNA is TGTGCCAGCCTCGCCAGAGGCACGGACACCATATATTTT. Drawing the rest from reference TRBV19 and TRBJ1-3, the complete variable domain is DGGITQSPKYLFRKEGQNVTLSCEQNLNHDAMYWYRQDPGQGLRLIYYSQIVNDFQKGDIAEGYSVSREKKESFPLTVTSAQKNPTAFYLCASLARGTDTIYFGEGSWLTVV.

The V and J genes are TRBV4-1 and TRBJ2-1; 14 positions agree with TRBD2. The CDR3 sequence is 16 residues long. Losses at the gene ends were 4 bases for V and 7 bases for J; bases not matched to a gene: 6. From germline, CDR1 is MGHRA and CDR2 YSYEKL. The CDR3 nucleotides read TGCGCCAGCAGCCTTCCGGGACTAGCGGGAGAGAATGAGCAGTTCTTC. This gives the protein CASSLPGLAGENEQFF.

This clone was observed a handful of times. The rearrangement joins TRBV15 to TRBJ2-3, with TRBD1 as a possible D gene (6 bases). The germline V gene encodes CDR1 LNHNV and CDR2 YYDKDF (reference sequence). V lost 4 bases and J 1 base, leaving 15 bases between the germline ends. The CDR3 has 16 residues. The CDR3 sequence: CATSTTGKKGTDTQYF. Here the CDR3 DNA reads TGTGCCACCAGCACCACAGGGAAGAAAGGCACAGATACGCAGTATTTT.

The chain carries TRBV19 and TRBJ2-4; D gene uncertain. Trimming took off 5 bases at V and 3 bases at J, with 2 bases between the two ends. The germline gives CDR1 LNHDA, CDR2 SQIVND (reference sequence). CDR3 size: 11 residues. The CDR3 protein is CASSFKNIQYF. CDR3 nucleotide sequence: TGTGCCAGTAGTTTCAAAAACATTCAGTACTTC. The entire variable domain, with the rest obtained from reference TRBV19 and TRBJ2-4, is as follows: DGGITQSPKYLFRKEGQNVTLSCEQNLNHDAMYWYRQDPGQGLRLIYYSQIVNDFQKGDIAEGYSVSREKKESFPLTVTSAQKNPTAFYLCASSFKNIQYFGAGTRLSVL.

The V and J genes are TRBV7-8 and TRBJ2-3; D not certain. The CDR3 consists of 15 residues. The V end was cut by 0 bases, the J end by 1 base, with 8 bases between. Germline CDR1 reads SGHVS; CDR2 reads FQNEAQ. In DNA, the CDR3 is TGTGCCAGCAGCTTAGCCCTCCTGGGCACAGATACGCAGTATTTT. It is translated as CASSLALLGTDTQYF.

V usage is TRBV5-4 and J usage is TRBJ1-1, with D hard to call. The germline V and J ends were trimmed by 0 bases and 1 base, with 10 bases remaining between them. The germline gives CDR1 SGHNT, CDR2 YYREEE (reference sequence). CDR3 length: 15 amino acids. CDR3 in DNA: TGTGCCAGCAGCTTGGCCGGCAGAGCGAACACTGAAGCTTTCTTT. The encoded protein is CASSLAGRANTEAFF.

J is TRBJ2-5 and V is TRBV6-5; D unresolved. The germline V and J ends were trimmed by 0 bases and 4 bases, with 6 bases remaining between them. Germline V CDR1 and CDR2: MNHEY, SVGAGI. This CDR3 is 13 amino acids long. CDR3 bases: TGTGCCAGCAGTTACTCTAGAATAGAGACCCAGTACTTC. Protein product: CASSYSRIETQYF.

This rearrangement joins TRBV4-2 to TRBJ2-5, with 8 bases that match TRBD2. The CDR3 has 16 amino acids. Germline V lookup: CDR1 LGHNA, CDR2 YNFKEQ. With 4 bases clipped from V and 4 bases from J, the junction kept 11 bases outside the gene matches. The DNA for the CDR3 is TGTGCCAGCAGCCCAATGGGCGGGGGGTTAGGAGAGACCCAGTACTTC. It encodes CASSPMGGGLGETQYF.

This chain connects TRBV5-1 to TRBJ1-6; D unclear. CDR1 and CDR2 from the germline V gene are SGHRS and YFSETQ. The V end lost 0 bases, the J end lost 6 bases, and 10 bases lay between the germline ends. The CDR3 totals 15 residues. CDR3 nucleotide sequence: TGCGCCAGCAGCTTGGTGCCAGAGCTTAATTCACCCCTCCACTTT. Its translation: CASSLVPELNSPLHF.